This T cell receptor (beta chain) derives from a study of shared clonotypes between healthy human individuals. Profiled with immunoSEQ multiplex PCR; TCRdb holds only in-frame clones, not every one. This repertoire shows over a million clones, about 98.5% found once; its top ten account for roughly 0.35%. Germline assignment: CDR1 MNHEY and CDR2 SVGAGI. V was pared by 7 bases and J by 8 bases, with 14 bases between. The length of the CDR3 is 13 residues. This chain uses TRBV6-5 with TRBJ1-4, with D possibly being TRBD1 (5 bases). The clonotype originates from a man younger than 40 in good health. The sequenced sample consisted of naive CD4+ T cells sorted from blood. Specified subset: CD45RA+ positively selected. The CDR3 sequence: CASMKGWEEKLFF. CDR3 DNA sequence: TGTGCCAGCATGAAGGGGTGGGAGGAAAAACTGTTTTTT.